Reported below is one T cell receptor beta chain. Its specificity is not known. This specimen belongs to a study of shared clonotypes between healthy human individuals. Overall study context: A couple of female and a few male donors aged 18 to 49 were enrolled. Findings and limits, study-wide: Roughly 5% of naive CD4 clonotypes were common to four donors.

Sequenced by immunoSEQ multiplex PCR; TCRdb stores in-frame clones only, minus some. The table records 2 million to 2.5 million clones, about 90% of them present only once. Sequenced: naive CD4+ T cells from PBMCs. Specified subset: CD45RA+ positively selected. This clonotype was sampled from a man younger than 35 in good health. Some clones in this sample may be carry-over from other donors' samples.

The CDR3 loop is CASSLSDYYEQYF. The CDR3 nucleotides read TGCGCCAGCAGCTTGAGCGATTACTACGAGCAGTACTTC. The chain employs TRBV5-1 and TRBJ2-7; D unresolved. Trimming pared 1 base from V and 3 bases from J, leaving 8 bases between. Per germline, CDR1 SGHRS and CDR2 YFSETQ. There are 13 residues in the CDR3.